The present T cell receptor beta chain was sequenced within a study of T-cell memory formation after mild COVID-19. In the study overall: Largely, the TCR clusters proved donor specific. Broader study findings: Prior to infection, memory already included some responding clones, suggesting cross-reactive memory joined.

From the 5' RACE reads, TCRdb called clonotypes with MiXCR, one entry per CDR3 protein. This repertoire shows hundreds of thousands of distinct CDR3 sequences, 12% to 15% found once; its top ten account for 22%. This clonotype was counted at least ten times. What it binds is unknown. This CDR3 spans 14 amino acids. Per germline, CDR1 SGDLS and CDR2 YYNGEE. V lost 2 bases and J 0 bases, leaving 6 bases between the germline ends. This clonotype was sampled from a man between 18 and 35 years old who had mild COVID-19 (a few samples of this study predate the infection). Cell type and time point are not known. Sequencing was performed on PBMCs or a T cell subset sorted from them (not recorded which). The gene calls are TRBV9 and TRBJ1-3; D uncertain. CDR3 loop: CASSVTTSGNTIYF. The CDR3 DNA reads TGTGCCAGCAGCGTGACAACCTCTGGAAACACCATATATTTT.